These T cell receptor beta chains were read from a single sample in a study of vaccination and CD4 T cells after COVID-19. TCRdb called the PCR reads again in MiXCR, with one record for every CDR3 protein. This table holds approximately 6,700 distinct CDR3 sequences, 45% to 55% found once. These receptors are not linked to any known antigen. The sequenced sample consisted of CD4+ T cells from blood, cultured in vitro. The source is a human donor in good health. Each CDR3 is given with its conserved first and last residue. D genes are given only for firm matches. Size is stated for part of the rows, as once, few or many counts, or as a class when the clone is expanded.

j_call | v_call | d_call | clone_size | cdr3_nt | cdr3_aa
TRBJ1-1 | TRBV7-6 | - | - | TGTGCCAGCAGCCACCGAGGCCGTCAGAACACTGAAGCTTTCTTT | CASSHRGRQNTEAFF
TRBJ2-5 | TRBV7-2 | TRBD2 | - | TGTGCCAGCAGCTTAGGAGTGACTAGCGGGGGAGAGACCCAGTACTTC | CASSLGVTSGGETQYF
TRBJ1-1 | TRBV10-1 | - | - | TGCGCCAGCAGCGGCGGGGGCTCGGTTGCTTTCTTT | CASSGGGSVAFF
TRBJ1-1 | TRBV7-3 | - | - | TGTGCCAGCAGCTTAACGTGGGGGAACACTGAAGCTTTCTTT | CASSLTWGNTEAFF
TRBJ1-1 | TRBV5-1 | - | - | TGCGCCAGCAGCATAGGGGTGGACACTGAAGCTTTCTTT | CASSIGVDTEAFF
TRBJ2-1 | TRBV7-3 | - | - | TGTGCCAGCTCCTTGGGGGGCTCTAAAGAGCAGTTCTTC | CASSLGGSKEQFF
TRBJ1-5 | TRBV2 | - | - | TGTGCCAGCAGTGACAGGGAGACGTATCAGCCCCAGCATTTT | CASSDRETYQPQHF
TRBJ1-2 | TRBV15 | - | few | TGTGCCACCAGCGCAAGTCTAGGGGTGGGCTACACCTTC | CATSASLGVGYTF
TRBJ1-2 | TRBV9 | - | - | TGTGCCAGCAGCGTAGGGGTCGGCGGGAACGGCTACACCTTC | CASSVGVGGNGYTF
TRBJ1-1 | TRBV19 | - | few | TGTGCCAGTGCTACATTGAACACTGAAGCTTTCTTT | CASATLNTEAFF
TRBJ2-3 | TRBV7-9 | TRBD1 | - | TGTGCCAGCAGCCTAACAGGGGGCACAGATACGCAGTATTTT | CASSLTGGTDTQYF
TRBJ1-1 | TRBV14 | TRBD1 | - | TGTGCCAGCAGCACTCAACACGGAGGGGGCTCTGAAGCTTTCTTT | CASSTQHGGGSEAFF
TRBJ2-2 | TRBV30 | - | - | TGTGCCTGGGGACAGTACACCGGGGAGCTGTTTTTT | CAWGQYTGELFF
TRBJ1-1 | TRBV5-1 | TRBD1 | - | TGCGCCAGCAGCTTGGACCAGACAGGGGCGAACACTGAAGCTTTCTTT | CASSLDQTGANTEAFF
TRBJ1-2 | TRBV20-1 | - | - | TGCAGTGCGGAACAGGAGCGGTCTAATGGCTACACCTTC | CSAEQERSNGYTF
TRBJ1-5 | TRBV7-9 | - | few | TGTGCCAGCAGCTTATCGGGGGCCCAGCATTTT | CASSLSGAQHF
TRBJ1-1 | TRBV6-1 | TRBD1 | - | TGTGCCAGCAGCCACGGGGACAGGGGAACTTTCTTT | CASSHGDRGTFF
TRBJ1-1 | TRBV6-1 | - | - | TGTGCCAGCAGTCATCCCGGGACCCATAGACGGGACACTGAAGCTTTCTTT | CASSHPGTHRRDTEAFF
TRBJ1-1 | TRBV15 | - | - | TGTGCCACCAGCAGGGCGGGACACCCGGACACTGAAGCTTTCTTT | CATSRAGHPDTEAFF
TRBJ1-6 | TRBV20-1 | TRBD1 | - | TGCAGTGCCCCAGGGGGGAGTCCGGGGTCCAATTCACCCCTCCACTTT | CSAPGGSPGSNSPLHF
TRBJ1-2 | TRBV6-1 | - | - | TGTGCCAGCAGCCGCGCCCCTAACTATGGCTACACCTTC | CASSRAPNYGYTF
TRBJ1-5 | TRBV30 | - | - | TGTGCCTGGAGTACAGGGTTTGATCAGCCCCAGCATTTT | CAWSTGFDQPQHF
TRBJ1-2 | TRBV20-1 | - | - | TGCAGTGCTAGAGAGGAGATATATGGCTACACCTTC | CSAREEIYGYTF
TRBJ1-2 | TRBV7-2 | - | few | TGTGCCAGCAGCGCAGGCCCCGGGACCCACTATGGCTACACCTTC | CASSAGPGTHYGYTF
TRBJ2-1 | TRBV29-1 | TRBD2 | - | TGCAGCGTTCTGTCTAGCGGCGGGGCGGGGCAGTTCTTC | CSVLSSGGAGQFF
TRBJ2-2 | TRBV7-9 | - | - | TGTGCCAGCAGCTTAGCGGGGGCGGCCGGGGAGCTGTTTTTT | CASSLAGAAGELFF
TRBJ2-3 | TRBV29-1 | TRBD2 | - | TGCAGCGTTTGGGGACTACTCACAGATACGCAGTATTTT | CSVWGLLTDTQYF
TRBJ1-5 | TRBV6-2/TRBV6-3 | - | - | TGTGCCAGCAGTTTAGGACGGCAGCCCCAGCATTTT | CASSLGRQPQHF
TRBJ1-2 | TRBV7-9 | - | few | TGTGCCAGCAGCCCAAGGGGCGCCGTCTATGGCTACACCTTC | CASSPRGAVYGYTF
TRBJ1-1 | TRBV2 | - | - | TGTGCCAGCAGTGATCTAGGGGCGAACACTGAAGCTTTCTTT | CASSDLGANTEAFF
TRBJ1-1 | TRBV6-1 | TRBD1 | few | TGTGCCAGCAGTACATCGACAGGGACCGGTGAAGCTTTCTTT | CASSTSTGTGEAFF
TRBJ1-1 | TRBV30 | - | - | TGTGCCTGGAGCGATCGAGGATACACTGAAGCTTTCTTT | CAWSDRGYTEAFF
TRBJ1-2 | TRBV7-2 | - | few | TGTGCCAGCTTTAATCAGACTTTCTATGGCTACACCTTC | CASFNQTFYGYTF
TRBJ1-5 | TRBV20-1 | - | - | TGCAGTGCTAGAGATCGGCGGGGCAATCAGCCCCAGCATTTT | CSARDRRGNQPQHF
TRBJ1-2 | TRBV12-3/TRBV12-4 | - | few | TGTGCCAGCAGTCAAGGAGTGTCTAACTATGGCTACACCTTC | CASSQGVSNYGYTF
TRBJ2-5 | TRBV12-5 | - | - | TGTGCTAGTGTCGCCGGGGGTGGGGAGACCCAGTACTTC | CASVAGGGETQYF
TRBJ2-2 | TRBV29-1 | - | - | TGCAGCGTTAACGAGCAACTCACCGGGGAGCTGTTTTTT | CSVNEQLTGELFF
TRBJ1-1 | TRBV6-1 | - | - | TGTGCCACTACATCATTACAGGTGCTATCCGAAGCTTTCTTT | CATTSLQVLSEAFF
TRBJ1-5 | TRBV20-1 | TRBD1 | few | TGCAGTGCTCCTGAACCGGGACAGTATCAGCCCCAGCATTTT | CSAPEPGQYQPQHF
TRBJ2-3 | TRBV10-2 | - | - | TGCGCCACCGAAGGGGCAGCTAGCACAGATACGCAGTATTTT | CATEGAASTDTQYF
TRBJ1-5 | TRBV6-4 | - | - | TGTGCCAGCAGTGAAAACAGGGGCAATCAGCCCCAGCATTTT | CASSENRGNQPQHF
TRBJ2-5 | TRBV7-6 | TRBD2 | - | TGTGCCAGCAGCTCCAGACTAGCGGGGGGGCCGGAGACCCAGTACTTC | CASSSRLAGGPETQYF
TRBJ1-1 | TRBV6-5 | TRBD1 | - | TGTGCCAGCAGTTATCTCGGGACAGGAACGGGGAACACTGAAGCTTTCTTT | CASSYLGTGTGNTEAFF
TRBJ2-5 | TRBV6-1 | - | - | TGTGCCAGCAGGGTTTCCGGGGGAGAGACCCAGTACTTC | CASRVSGGETQYF
TRBJ1-5 | TRBV20-1 | - | - | TGCAGTGCTAGAAGTGCAAACAGCAATCAGCCCCAGCATTTT | CSARSANSNQPQHF
TRBJ1-5 | TRBV7-2 | - | - | TGTGCCAGCAGCTTAGGGGCACAGGGCCCACAAGGCACCCAGCATTTT | CASSLGAQGPQGTQHF
TRBJ2-3 | TRBV24-1 | - | few | TGTGCCACCAGTGCCACTTTCACAGATACGCAGTATTTT | CATSATFTDTQYF
TRBJ2-1 | TRBV6-1 | TRBD2 | - | TGTGCCAGCAGTCGACTAGCGGGGAGAAATGAGCAGTTCTTC | CASSRLAGRNEQFF
TRBJ1-1 | TRBV27 | - | few | TGTGCCAGCAGCATGACAGAGAACACTGAAGCTTTCTTT | CASSMTENTEAFF
TRBJ1-2 | TRBV20-1 | - | few | TGCAGTGCTAGCCTAAGGAACTATGGCTACACCTTC | CSASLRNYGYTF
TRBJ1-1 | TRBV6-1 | - | - | TGTGCCAGCAGTGAGTACCTGCCTCAGGGGAACACTGAAGCTTTCTTT | CASSEYLPQGNTEAFF
TRBJ2-5 | TRBV6-1 | TRBD1 | once | TGTGCCAGCAAGGGATCAGGGGGCATCGAGACCCAGTACTTC | CASKGSGGIETQYF
TRBJ2-7 | TRBV19 | TRBD1 | - | TGTGCCAGTGAAAGGTCCGGAAAGGGGGCCCACGAGCAGTACTTC | CASERSGKGAHEQYF
TRBJ1-1 | TRBV29-1 | - | - | TGCAGCGTTGAGGGTTTTAACACTGAAGCTTTCTTT | CSVEGFNTEAFF
TRBJ1-1 | TRBV20-1 | - | few | TGCAGTGCTCCCTCTGCGGGGGTCCATACGAACACTGAAGCTTTCTTT | CSAPSAGVHTNTEAFF